The present T cell receptor (beta chain) was sequenced within a study of cytomegalovirus exposure and HLA in healthy donors. Study outcomes and limitations: The classifier was said to identify cytomegalovirus status with high specificity and sensitivity. A later analysis associated about 18,000 TCR beta sequences with HLA alleles at a 0.05 false discovery rate.

After removal of 3 bases from V and 4 bases from J, the junction contained 9 bases not matched to a gene. The CDR3 contains 15 residues. Germline CDR1 reads MNHNY; CDR2 reads SVGAGI (reference sequence). With 60 Vbeta and 13 Jbeta primers, the PCR was carried out. The table came from immunoSEQ multiplex PCR; TCRdb's copy has only in-frame clones and leaves some out. Of under 200,000 clones in the sample, roughly four fifths were seen once. This clone was seen only a few times. What it recognizes is unknown. This clonotype was sampled from a woman in her thirties in good health and CMV-seropositive. J is TRBJ2-7 and V is TRBV6-6; 7 nucleotides align to TRBD2. The sequenced material came from PBMCs. This CDR3 reads CASSYSWGGSYEQYF. The DNA of the CDR3 is TGTGCCAGCAGTTATTCCTGGGGGGGTAGTTACGAGCAGTACTTC.